Listed below are T cell receptor beta chains from one sample, sequenced in a study of blood T cell repertoires in COVID-19. The repertoire was sequenced with immunoSEQ multiplex PCR; TCRdb's copy has only in-frame clones and lacks some. The data contain approximately 80,000 clones, 80% to 85% of them singletons. The source material was peripheral blood. The receptors stem from a man at least 80 years old with acute or convalescent COVID-19. The CDR3 runs from the conserved cysteine through the conserved F or W. The D gene is left open where the match is weak. Part of the rows lack a size; the others show once, few, many or a class for expanded clones.

J: TRBJ1-4; V: TRBV5-1; D: -; size: once; DNA: TGCGCCAGCAGCTTGGTAACGGGGAGGAACGAAAAACTGTTTTTT; CDR3: CASSLVTGRNEKLFF
J: TRBJ2-3; V: TRBV18; D: TRBD2; size: -; DNA: TGTGCCAGCTCACCGACTAGCGGGCTCACAGATACGCAGTATTTT; CDR3: CASSPTSGLTDTQYF
J: TRBJ1-3; V: TRBV25-1; D: TRBD1; size: -; DNA: TGTGCCAGCTCCGGGACAGGGGGTTGGAACACCATATATTTT; CDR3: CASSGTGGWNTIYF
J: TRBJ1-1; V: TRBV7-9; D: -; size: -; DNA: TGTGCCAGCAGCTTAGTGCAGGCTGCTGAAGCTTTCTTT; CDR3: CASSLVQAAEAFF
J: TRBJ1-1; V: TRBV7-2; D: -; size: once; DNA: TGTGCCAGCAGCTTACACAGGGCGAACACTGAAGCTTTCTTT; CDR3: CASSLHRANTEAFF
J: TRBJ2-7; V: TRBV18; D: TRBD1; size: -; DNA: TGTGCCAGCTCACCACCCACAGGGGGCTCCTACGAGCAGTACTTC; CDR3: CASSPPTGGSYEQYF
J: TRBJ2-3; V: TRBV5-4; D: -; size: few; DNA: TGTGCCAGCAGCTTGGCCAGTGTACCGCCGGGAGATACGCAGTATTTT; CDR3: CASSLASVPPGDTQYF
J: TRBJ2-1; V: TRBV6-2/TRBV6-3; D: -; size: -; DNA: TGTGCCAGCAGTTCTAGCGCCAATGAGCAGTTCTTC; CDR3: CASSSSANEQFF
J: TRBJ2-7; V: TRBV6-1; D: -; size: -; DNA: TGTGCCAGCAGTGACGTTAAAGGGGATAGCTACGAGCAGTACTTC; CDR3: CASSDVKGDSYEQYF
J: TRBJ2-1; V: TRBV28; D: -; size: -; DNA: TGTGCCAGCAGTCACCCCCGGGACATGGACAATGAGCAGTTCTTC; CDR3: CASSHPRDMDNEQFF
J: TRBJ2-5; V: TRBV5-4; D: -; size: -; DNA: TGTGCCAGCAGCTCGGACACCCAAGAGACCCAGTACTTC; CDR3: CASSSDTQETQYF